This T cell receptor beta chain was captured by sequencing in a study of blood T cells in healthy people across ages. To note about this clonotype: A much larger clone sits a single nucleotide away, making a read error possible.

The authors ran a second PCR of roughly 6 to 11 cycles using a sample-barcoded 5' primer and a J-beta primer mix. TCRdb used MiXCR to reprocess the 5' RACE reads, holding one entry per CDR3 protein. The sample lists roughly 1.7 million distinct CDR3 sequences; roughly 32% were seen once. The CDR3 runs to 14 residues. Germline V lookup: CDR1 MNHNS, CDR2 SASEGT. Trimming took off 6 bases at V and 4 bases at J, with 16 bases between the two ends. The source material was blood. The chain couples TRBV6-1 to TRBJ2-7, with D tentatively TRBD1 or TRBD2 (5 bases each). The TCR was taken from a woman in her twenties or thirties in good health. CDR3 DNA sequence: TGTGCCAGCAGGGTGAGGGACGGACTTTACGAGCAGTACTTC. Amino acid sequence: CASRVRDGLYEQYF.